This T cell receptor beta chain was profiled in a study of OX40 agonist ivuxolimab in advanced cancers. Method: immunoSEQ multiplex PCR; TCRdb's copy keeps in-frame clones and lacks some. The data hold some 81,000 clones, with approximately 86% observed a single time. V lost 1 base and J lost 12, with 9 bases in between. Germline lookup yields CDR1 SGHAT and CDR2 FQNNGV. This CDR3 has 11 residues. Specimen: CD4+ or CD8+ T cells sorted from blood, collected in a trial of the OX40 agonist ivuxolimab. The J gene is TRBJ1-1, the V gene TRBV11-2, with D unclear. The source is an adult with an advanced solid tumor such as melanoma, head and neck, liver or kidney cancer. CDR3 in DNA: TGTGCCAGCAGCTTAGGTATGGGGACTTTCTTT. It specifies CASSLGMGTFF.